Presented here are 23 T cell receptor beta chains from one specimen sequenced in a study of T cell repertoires in cytomegalovirus infection. The antigens these receptors bind are not known. In TCRdb, the reads were re-called with MiXCR into one record per CDR3 protein. The table shows about 500,000 distinct CDR3 sequences, with roughly a third occurring only once. The material sequenced was cultured PBMCs, taken from culture after CMV antigen stimulation. These receptors came from a human donor in good health (CMV status not recorded). Some clones in this sample may be carry-over from other donors' samples.

This clonotype was seen only a few times. This rearrangement joins TRBV28 to TRBJ2-1, with unresolved D. The V and J ends lost 5 bases and 0 bases respectively, with 8 bases between them. The CDR3 consists of 14 residues. Germline-derived CDR1 and CDR2 are MDHEN and SYDVKM. The DNA of the CDR3 is TGTGCCAGCAGTCACTCGGGCTCCTACAATGAGCAGTTCTTC. Its translation: CASSHSGSYNEQFF.

This clonotype was seen more than once but under ten times. The gene calls are TRBV12-3 or TRBV12-4 and TRBJ1-5; D is ambiguous. The CDR3 sequence is 15 residues long. The V gene lost 5 bases and the J gene lost 2 bases, with 13 bases spanning the gap. CDR3 sequence reads: CASSPGSPGNQPQHF. The CDR3 DNA sequence: TGTGCCAGCAGTCCGGGCTCCCCTGGCAATCAGCCCCAGCATTTT.

This clonotype was detected many times. This chain connects TRBV7-6 to TRBJ2-5, with D unresolved. The CDR3 consists of 15 residues. Germline V lookup: CDR1 SGHVS, CDR2 FNYEAQ. Trimming removed 5 bases at V and 5 bases at J, with 18 bases between. The CDR3 region has the DNA TGTGCCAGCAGCCCAACCCCCCAATCAGTGGAGACCCAGTACTTC. It yields the protein CASSPTPQSVETQYF.

This clonotype was detected many times. The CDR3: CASSPDRTFEAFF. The CDR3 coding sequence is TGTGCCAGCAGTCCGGACAGAACTTTTGAAGCTTTCTTT. The chain joins TRBV7-2 to TRBJ1-1, with D maybe TRBD1 (6 bases). This CDR3 is built from 13 residues. V was cut by 6 bases and J by 7 bases, with 15 bases left in between. Germline lookup yields CDR1 SGHTA and CDR2 FQGNSA.

This clonotype has a handful of counts. The CDR3 region has the DNA TGTGCCATCAGATCCACAGGGAATTTTCGCGAGCAGTACTTC. Its translation is CAIRSTGNFREQYF. V is TRBV10-3 and J is TRBJ2-7, with a weak D call TRBD1 (6 bases). Trimming took off 6 bases at V and 6 bases at J, with 18 bases between the two ends. The V gene's germline CDR1 is ENHRY and CDR2 SYGVKD. The CDR3 has 14 amino acids.

In this sample, this clonotype turned up a few times. The genes are TRBV27 and TRBJ1-2, with TRBD1 matching over 7 bases. Germline V gives CDR1 MNHEY, CDR2 SMNVEV (reference sequence). The CDR3 loop spans 15 amino acids. V was pared by 5 bases and J by 0 bases, with 6 bases of the junction left unmatched. CDR3 in DNA: TGTGCCAGCAGTGCAGGACAGGCGACTAACTATGGCTACACCTTC. Protein sequence: CASSAGQATNYGYTF.

The chain joins TRBV13 to TRBJ2-7; TRBD2 is a possible D gene (6 bases). The germline gives CDR1 PRHDT, CDR2 FYEKMQ (reference sequence). The CDR3 is made up of 15 amino acids. V gave up 4 bases and J gave up 6 bases, with 19 bases separating them. The CDR3 spells CASSSPGVAFFEQYF. The DNA of the CDR3 is TGTGCCAGCAGCTCCCCGGGAGTCGCATTCTTCGAGCAGTACTTC. The full variable domain, rest sourced from reference TRBV13 and TRBJ2-7, is AAGVIQSPRHLIKEKRETATLKCYPIPRHDTVYWYQQGPGQDPQFLISFYEKMQSDKGSIPDRFSAQQFSDYHSELNMSSLELGDSALYFCASSSPGVAFFEQYFGPGTRLTVT.

This clonotype was seen many times. The CDR3 region has the DNA TGTGCCAGCAGCTTAGGTGGAGACGAGCAGTACTTC. Translation: CASSLGGDEQYF. The chain has TRBV7-9 and TRBJ2-7; D is ambiguous. From germline, CDR1 is SEHNR and CDR2 FQNEAQ (reference sequence). Trimming removed 1 base at V and 5 bases at J, with 6 bases between. The CDR3 covers 12 residues.

Regarding this clonotype: This clone may be a read error of a much larger clone one base away. V and J are TRBV6-1 and TRBJ2-1; D is unresolved. V shed 3 bases and J shed 0 bases, with 12 bases lying between them. Germline values: CDR1 MNHNS, CDR2 SASEGT. This CDR3 contains 16 residues. Written as DNA, the CDR3 is TGTGCCAGCAGTGACCGGAAGAGGAGCTCCTACAATGAGCAGTTCTTC. Protein: CASSDRKRSSYNEQFF.

CDR3 bases: TGTGCCAGCAGCTCGCCGGGACGAACTAATGAAAAACTGTTTTTT. Its translation: CASSSPGRTNEKLFF. This chain links TRBV11-3 with TRBJ1-4; weak D call: TRBD1 (5 bases). The germline CDR1 and CDR2 sequences are SGHNT and YENEEA. The V gene lost 4 bases and the J gene lost 1 base, with 10 bases spanning the gap. The CDR3 covers 15 residues.

In this sample, this clonotype turned up a few times. The rearrangement uses TRBV7-9 and TRBJ1-2; D uncertain. This CDR3 contains 14 residues. Germline-derived CDR1 and CDR2 are SEHNR and FQNEAQ (reference sequence). Between the trimmed V and J ends, which lost 1 base and 8 bases, there was a span of 14 bases. The CDR3 loop is CASSLGPQTGGYTF. CDR3 sequence (DNA): TGTGCCAGCAGCTTAGGTCCCCAGACCGGAGGCTACACCTTC.

This clonotype was found a few times. The gene calls are TRBV20-1 and TRBJ2-5; D perhaps matches TRBD2 (7 bases). With 3 bases removed from V and 5 bases from J, the gap between germline ends came to 10 bases. This CDR3 region has 12 residues. CDR1 is DFQATT and CDR2 is SNEGSKA in the germline V gene (reference sequence). The CDR3 here is CSASGGAETQYF. In DNA form, the CDR3 reads TGCAGTGCTAGTGGGGGGGCGGAGACCCAGTACTTC.

This clonotype was recorded a few times. The V and J genes are TRBV12-3 or TRBV12-4 and TRBJ1-2; maybe TRBD1 (5 bases). This CDR3 region has 13 residues. With 3 bases removed from V and 7 bases from J, the gap between germline ends came to 12 bases. The CDR3 loop is CASSFIVQGGYTF. Written as DNA, the CDR3 is TGTGCCAGCAGTTTCATAGTTCAGGGTGGCTACACCTTC.

The chain links TRBV9 to TRBJ2-2, with D uncertain. The CDR3 extends over 13 amino acids. Germline V gene lookup returns CDR1 SGDLS and CDR2 YYNGEE. V was cut by 0 bases and J by 6 bases, with 6 bases left in between. The CDR3 protein is CASSVGNSGELFF. CDR3 nucleotide sequence: TGTGCCAGCAGCGTAGGAAATTCCGGGGAGCTGTTTTTT.

This clonotype was picked up a small number of times. This chain connects TRBV7-2 to TRBJ1-3; D may be TRBD1 (5 bases). Germline V gives CDR1 SGHTA, CDR2 FQGNSA. This CDR3 region has 15 residues. Trimming stripped 4 bases from V and 2 bases from J, with 12 bases between. The CDR3 coding sequence is TGTGCCAGCAGCTCCCCAGGGAGGCCTGGAAACACCATATATTTT. Its protein product is CASSSPGRPGNTIYF.

The chain employs TRBV7-2 and TRBJ1-2, with D tentatively TRBD1 (5 bases). The CDR3 runs 15 residues. V was cut by 2 bases and J by 8 bases, with 18 bases left in between. Per germline, CDR1 SGHTA and CDR2 FQGNSA. CDR3 loop: CTSSLFVPGAEGYTF. In DNA, the CDR3 is TGTACCAGCAGCTTATTTGTACCCGGGGCGGAAGGCTACACCTTC.

This clonotype was detected a few times. The V and J genes are TRBV4-2 and TRBJ2-1, with 15 bases fitting TRBD2. V trimming: 3 bases; J trimming: 8 bases; junction bases outside the gene matches: 5. This CDR3 spans 16 amino acids. Germline CDR1 LGHNA, CDR2 YNFKEQ. The CDR3 coding sequence is TGTGCCAGCAGCCAGGGACTAGCGGGAGGTGTAGATGAGCAGTTCTTC. This translates into CASSQGLAGGVDEQFF.

In its sample, this clonotype was seen a few times. V is TRBV11-2 and J is TRBJ2-3, with D perhaps matching TRBD1 (6 bases). Germline V gene sequence: CDR1 SGHAT, CDR2 FQNNGV. V gave up 5 bases and J gave up 0 bases, with 18 bases separating them. The CDR3 sequence is 17 residues long. The chain's CDR3 is CASSPFLGDTSTDTQYF. CDR3 DNA sequence: TGTGCCAGCAGCCCTTTTTTGGGGGACACTAGCACAGATACGCAGTATTTT.

This chain links TRBV19 with TRBJ2-2; 8 positions match TRBD1. The germline gives CDR1 LNHDA, CDR2 SQIVND (reference sequence). J lost 5 bases, V lost 10 bases, and 9 bases had no gene match. The CDR3 sequence is 14 residues long. DNA of the CDR3: TGTGCCACCAGGACAGACAGGGGAACCGGGGAGCTGTTTTTT. Residues: CATRTDRGTGELFF.

Concerning this clonotype itself: A read error may produce the germline difference seen at one junction end. This chain joins TRBV4-1 and TRBJ1-2; possible D gene TRBD1, 6 bases. This CDR3 contains 19 residues. The germline CDR1 and CDR2 sequences are MGHRA and YSYEKL. The CDR3 is CASSQDLRGGAGPNYGYTF. CDR3 bases: TGTGCCAGCAGCCAAGATCTAAGGGGGGGGGCAGGGCCTAACTATGGCTACACCTTC.

The chain combines TRBV2 with TRBJ2-3, with D possibly matching TRBD1 (6 bases). Germline assignment: CDR1 SNHLY and CDR2 FYNNEI. With 6 bases removed from V and 2 bases from J, the gap between germline ends came to 15 bases. CDR3 size: 15 residues. CDR3 sequence: CASSRADRLTDTQYF. The CDR3 DNA follows: TGTGCCAGCAGCCGAGCAGACAGGCTCACAGATACGCAGTATTTT.

This sequence joins TRBV6-6 and TRBJ2-1, with 7 bases aligning to TRBD1. Germline V lookup: CDR1 MNHNY, CDR2 SVGAGI (reference sequence). Trimming at V came to 1 base and at J to 6 bases, leaving 9 bases not matched to a gene. The CDR3 runs to 16 residues. CDR3 region: CASSYFLQGDINEQFF. The CDR3 DNA is TGTGCCAGCAGTTACTTCTTGCAGGGGGATATCAATGAGCAGTTCTTC.

This clonotype was counted many times. The chain uses TRBV7-2 and TRBJ2-2; the D gene is possibly TRBD2 (6 bases). The CDR3 sequence is 15 residues long. Trimming pared 5 bases from V and 6 bases from J, leaving 16 bases between. Germline values: CDR1 SGHTA, CDR2 FQGNSA. The CDR3 bases are TGTGCCAGCAGCGCCCGACCGGGAGACCCCGGGGAGCTGTTTTTT. Protein sequence: CASSARPGDPGELFF.